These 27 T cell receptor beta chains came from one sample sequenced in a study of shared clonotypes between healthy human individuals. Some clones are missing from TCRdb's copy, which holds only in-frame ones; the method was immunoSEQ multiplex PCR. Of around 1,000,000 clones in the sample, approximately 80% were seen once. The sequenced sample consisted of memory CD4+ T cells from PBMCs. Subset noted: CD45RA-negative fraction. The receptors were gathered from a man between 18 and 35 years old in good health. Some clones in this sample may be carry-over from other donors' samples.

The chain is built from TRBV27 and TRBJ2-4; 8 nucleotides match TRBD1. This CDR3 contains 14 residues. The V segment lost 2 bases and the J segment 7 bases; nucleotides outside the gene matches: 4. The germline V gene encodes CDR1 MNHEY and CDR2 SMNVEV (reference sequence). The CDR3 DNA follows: TGTGCCAGCAGTTTAGACAGGGGCGGCAACATTCAGTACTTC. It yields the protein CASSLDRGGNIQYF.

CDR3 in DNA: TGTGCCAGCAGCCGAGGCGGGGGTAGAGAAAAACTGTTTTTT. Its protein product is CASSRGGGREKLFF. The chain combines TRBV9 with TRBJ1-4; D might be TRBD1 (5 bases). This CDR3 comprises 14 residues. Trimming pared 4 bases from V and 8 bases from J, leaving 15 bases between. Per the germline V gene, CDR1 is SGDLS and CDR2 is YYNGEE.

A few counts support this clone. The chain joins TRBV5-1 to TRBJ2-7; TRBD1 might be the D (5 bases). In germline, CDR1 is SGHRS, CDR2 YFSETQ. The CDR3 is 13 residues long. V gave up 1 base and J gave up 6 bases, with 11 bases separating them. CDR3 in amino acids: CASSLKERGEQYF. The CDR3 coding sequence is TGCGCCAGCAGCTTGAAGGAAAGGGGCGAGCAGTACTTC.

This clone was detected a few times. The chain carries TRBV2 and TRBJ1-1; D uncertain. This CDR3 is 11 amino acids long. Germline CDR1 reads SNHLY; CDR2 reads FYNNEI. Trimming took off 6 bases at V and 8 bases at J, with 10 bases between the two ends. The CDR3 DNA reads TGTGCCAGCAGGAGCGGTGAAGAAGCTTTCTTT. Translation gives CASRSGEEAFF.

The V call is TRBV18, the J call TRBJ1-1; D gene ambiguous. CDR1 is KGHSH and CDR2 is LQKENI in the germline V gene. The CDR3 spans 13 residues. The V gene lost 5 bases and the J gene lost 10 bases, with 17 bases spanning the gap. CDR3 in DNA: TGTGCCAGCTCATCCTTCGCCCCCCGAGTAGCTTTCTTT. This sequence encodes CASSSFAPRVAFF.

The CDR3 nucleotides read TGTGCCAGCAGATTTAGGGGGGATGCCTACAATGAGCAGTTCTTC. The encoded protein is CASRFRGDAYNEQFF. The rearrangement links TRBV7-8 to TRBJ2-1; either TRBD1 or TRBD2 may supply D (6 bases each). Germline CDR1 SGHVS, CDR2 FQNEAQ. V was shortened by 6 bases and J by 2 bases, with 14 bases between the two germline ends. The CDR3 has 15 amino acids. The variable domain in full, completed from reference TRBV7-8 and TRBJ2-1, reads GAGVSQSPRYKVAKRGQDVALRCDPISGHVSLFWYQQALGQGPEFLTYFQNEAQLDKSGLPSDRFFAERPEGSVSTLKIQRTQQEDSAVYLCASRFRGDAYNEQFFGPGTRLTVL.

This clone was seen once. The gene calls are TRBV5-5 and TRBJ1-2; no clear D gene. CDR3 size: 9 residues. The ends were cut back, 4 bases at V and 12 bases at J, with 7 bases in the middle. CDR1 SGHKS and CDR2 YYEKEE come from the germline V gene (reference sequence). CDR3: CASSRLDTF. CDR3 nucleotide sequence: TGTGCCAGCAGCCGTTTGGACACCTTC. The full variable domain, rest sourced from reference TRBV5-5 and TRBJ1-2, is DAGVTQSPTHLIKTRGQQVTLRCSPISGHKSVSWYQQVLGQGPQFIFQYYEKEERGRGNFPDRFSARQFPNYSSELNVNALLLGDSALYLCASSRLDTFGSGTRLTVV.

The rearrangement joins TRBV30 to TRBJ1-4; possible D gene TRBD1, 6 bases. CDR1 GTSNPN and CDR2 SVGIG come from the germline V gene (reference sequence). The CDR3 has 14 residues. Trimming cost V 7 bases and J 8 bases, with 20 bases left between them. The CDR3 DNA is TGTGCCTCATACGCGGGGGGCGTGAGCGAAAAACTGTTTTTT. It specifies CASYAGGVSEKLFF. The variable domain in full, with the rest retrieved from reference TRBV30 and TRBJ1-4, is SQTIHQWPATLVQPVGSPLSLECTVEGTSNPNLYWYRQAAGRGLQLLFYSVGIGQISSEVPQNLSASRPQDRQFILSSKKLLLSDSGFYLCASYAGGVSEKLFFGSGTQLSVL.

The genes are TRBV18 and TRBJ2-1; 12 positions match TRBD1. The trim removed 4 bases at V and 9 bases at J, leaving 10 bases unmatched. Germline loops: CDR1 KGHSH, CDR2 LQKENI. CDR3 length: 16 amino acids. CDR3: CASSRGWGQGASEQFF. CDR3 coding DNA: TGTGCCAGCTCACGCGGATGGGGACAGGGGGCGAGTGAGCAGTTCTTC.

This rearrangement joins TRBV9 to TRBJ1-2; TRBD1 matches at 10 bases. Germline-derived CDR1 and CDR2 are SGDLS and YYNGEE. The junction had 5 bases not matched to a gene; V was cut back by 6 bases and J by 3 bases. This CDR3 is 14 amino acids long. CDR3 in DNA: TGTGCCAGCACACCGGGGACAGGGGACTATGGCTACACCTTC. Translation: CASTPGTGDYGYTF.

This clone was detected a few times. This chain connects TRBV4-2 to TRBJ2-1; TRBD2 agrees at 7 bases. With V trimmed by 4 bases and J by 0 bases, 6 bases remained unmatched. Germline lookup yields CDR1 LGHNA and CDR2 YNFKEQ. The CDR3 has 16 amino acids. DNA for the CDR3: TGTGCCAGCAGCCGCGTGCGGGGGAGCTCCTACAATGAGCAGTTCTTC. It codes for CASSRVRGSSYNEQFF.

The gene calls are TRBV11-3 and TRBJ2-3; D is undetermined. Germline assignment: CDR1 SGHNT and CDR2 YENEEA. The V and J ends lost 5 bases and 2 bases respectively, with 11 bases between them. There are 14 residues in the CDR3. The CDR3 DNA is TGTGCCAGCAGCCCTGACGGGTACACAGATACGCAGTATTTT. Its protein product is CASSPDGYTDTQYF.

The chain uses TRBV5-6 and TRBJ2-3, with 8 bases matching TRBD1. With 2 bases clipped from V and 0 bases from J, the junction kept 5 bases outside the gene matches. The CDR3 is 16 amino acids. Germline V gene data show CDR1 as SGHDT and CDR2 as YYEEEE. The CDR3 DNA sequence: TGTGCCAGCAGCTTTGCAGGGGGCGGTAGCACAGATACGCAGTATTTT. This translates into CASSFAGGGSTDTQYF.

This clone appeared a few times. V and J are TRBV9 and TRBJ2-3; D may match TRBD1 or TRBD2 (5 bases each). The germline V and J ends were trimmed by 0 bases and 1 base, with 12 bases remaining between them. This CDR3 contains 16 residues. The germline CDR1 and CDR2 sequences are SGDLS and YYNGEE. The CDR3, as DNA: TGTGCCAGCAGCGTAGAGGGGACGCTTGGCACAGATACGCAGTATTTT. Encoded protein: CASSVEGTLGTDTQYF. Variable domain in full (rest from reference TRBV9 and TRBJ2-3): DSGVTQTPKHLITATGQRVTLRCSPRSGDLSVYWYQQSLDQGLQFLIQYYNGEERAKGNILERFSAQQFPDLHSELNLSSLELGDSALYFCASSVEGTLGTDTQYFGPGTRLTVL.

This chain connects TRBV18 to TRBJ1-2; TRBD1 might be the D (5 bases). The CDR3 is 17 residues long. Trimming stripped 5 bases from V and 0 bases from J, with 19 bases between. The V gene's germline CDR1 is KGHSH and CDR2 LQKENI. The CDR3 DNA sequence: TGTGCCAGCTCAGCTCTCACTCCGGGGGGAGCTAACTATGGCTACACCTTC. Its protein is CASSALTPGGANYGYTF.

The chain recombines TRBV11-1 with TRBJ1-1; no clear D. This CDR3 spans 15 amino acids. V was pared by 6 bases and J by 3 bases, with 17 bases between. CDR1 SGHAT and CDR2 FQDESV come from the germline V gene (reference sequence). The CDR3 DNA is TGTGCCAGCAGTACCGAGAGAGGAGATGACACTGAAGCTTTCTTT. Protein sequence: CASSTERGDDTEAFF.

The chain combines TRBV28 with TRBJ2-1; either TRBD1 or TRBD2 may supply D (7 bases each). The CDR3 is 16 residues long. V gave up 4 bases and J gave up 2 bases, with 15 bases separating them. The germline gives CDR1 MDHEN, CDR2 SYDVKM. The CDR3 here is CASSSAQGGAYNEQFF. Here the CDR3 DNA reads TGTGCCAGCAGTTCCGCGCAGGGGGGGGCCTACAATGAGCAGTTCTTC.

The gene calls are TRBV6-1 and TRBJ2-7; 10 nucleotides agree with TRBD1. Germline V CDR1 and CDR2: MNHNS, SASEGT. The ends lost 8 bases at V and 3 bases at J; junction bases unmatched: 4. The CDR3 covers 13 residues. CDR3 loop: CASRDRGNYEQYF. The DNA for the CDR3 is TGTGCCAGCCGGGACAGGGGTAACTACGAGCAGTACTTC.

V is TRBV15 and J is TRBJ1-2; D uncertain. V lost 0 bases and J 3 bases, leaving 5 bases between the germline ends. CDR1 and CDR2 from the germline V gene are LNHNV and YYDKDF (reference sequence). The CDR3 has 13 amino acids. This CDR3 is CATSREDYYGYTF. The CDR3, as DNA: TGTGCCACCAGCAGAGAGGACTACTATGGCTACACCTTC.

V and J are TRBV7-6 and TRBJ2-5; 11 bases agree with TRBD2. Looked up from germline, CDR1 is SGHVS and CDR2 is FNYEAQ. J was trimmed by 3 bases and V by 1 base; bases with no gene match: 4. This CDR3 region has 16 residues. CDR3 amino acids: CASSLGGGLAEETQYF. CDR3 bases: TGTGCCAGCAGCTTAGGTGGGGGACTAGCGGAAGAGACCCAGTACTTC.

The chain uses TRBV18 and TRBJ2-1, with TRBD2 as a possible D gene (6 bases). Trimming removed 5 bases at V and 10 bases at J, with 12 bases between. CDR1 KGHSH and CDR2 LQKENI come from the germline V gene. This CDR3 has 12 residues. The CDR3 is CASSAGLGEQFF. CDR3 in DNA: TGTGCCAGCTCAGCGGGGTTGGGGGAGCAGTTCTTC.

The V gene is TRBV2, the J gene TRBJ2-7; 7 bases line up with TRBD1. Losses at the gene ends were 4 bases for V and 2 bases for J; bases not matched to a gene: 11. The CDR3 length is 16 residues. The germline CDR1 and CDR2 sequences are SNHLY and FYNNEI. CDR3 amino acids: CASSGRGRGSPYEQYF. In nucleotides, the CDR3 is TGTGCCAGCAGTGGACGGGGCAGGGGGTCACCCTACGAGCAGTACTTC. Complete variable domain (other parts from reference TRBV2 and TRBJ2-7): EPEVTQTPSHQVTQMGQEVILRCVPISNHLYFYWYRQILGQKVEFLVSFYNNEISEKSEIFDDQFSVERPDGSNFTLKIRSTKLEDSAMYFCASSGRGRGSPYEQYFGPGTRLTVT.

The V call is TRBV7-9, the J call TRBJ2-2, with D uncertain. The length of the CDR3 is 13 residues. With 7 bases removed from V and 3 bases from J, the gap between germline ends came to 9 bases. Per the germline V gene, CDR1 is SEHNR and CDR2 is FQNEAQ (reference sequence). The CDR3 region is CASNGPDTGELFF. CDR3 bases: TGTGCCAGCAACGGGCCCGACACCGGGGAGCTGTTTTTT.

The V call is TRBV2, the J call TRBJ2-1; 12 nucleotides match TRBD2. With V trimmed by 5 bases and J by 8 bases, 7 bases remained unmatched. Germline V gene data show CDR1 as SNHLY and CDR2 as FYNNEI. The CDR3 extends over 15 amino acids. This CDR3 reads CASSPTSGRGDEQFF. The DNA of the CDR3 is TGTGCCAGCAGTCCGACTAGCGGGAGAGGCGATGAGCAGTTCTTC.

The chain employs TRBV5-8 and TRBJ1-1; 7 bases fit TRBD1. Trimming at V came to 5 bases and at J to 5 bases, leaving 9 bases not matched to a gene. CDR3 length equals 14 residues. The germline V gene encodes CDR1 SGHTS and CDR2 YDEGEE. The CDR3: CASRERQGWTEAFF. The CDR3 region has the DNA TGTGCCAGCAGGGAACGACAGGGTTGGACTGAAGCTTTCTTT.

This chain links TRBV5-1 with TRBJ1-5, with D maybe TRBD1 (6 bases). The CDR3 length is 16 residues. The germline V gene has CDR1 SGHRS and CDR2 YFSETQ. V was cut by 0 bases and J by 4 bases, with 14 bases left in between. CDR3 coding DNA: TGCGCCAGCAGCTTGGAGGGCAGGGGTATGAATCAGCCCCAGCATTTT. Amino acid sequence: CASSLEGRGMNQPQHF. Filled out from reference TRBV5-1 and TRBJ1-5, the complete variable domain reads KAGVTQTPRYLIKTRGQQVTLSCSPISGHRSVSWYQQTPGQGLQFLFEYFSETQRNKGNFPGRFSGRQFSNSRSEMNVSTLELGDSALYLCASSLEGRGMNQPQHFGDGTRLSIL.

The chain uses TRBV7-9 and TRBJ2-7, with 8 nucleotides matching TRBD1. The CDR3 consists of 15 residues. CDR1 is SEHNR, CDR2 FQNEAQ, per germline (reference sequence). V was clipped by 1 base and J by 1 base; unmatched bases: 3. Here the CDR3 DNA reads TGTGCCAGCAGCTTAGGGGGACAGGATTCCTACGAGCAGTACTTC. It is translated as CASSLGGQDSYEQYF.